Shown below are 3 T cell receptor beta chains from a single sample sequenced in a study of metastatic and nonmetastatic thyroid tumors. TCRdb called clones again from the PCR reads with MiXCR. The sample lists 30,000 to 45,000 clones; about 30% were seen once. Before thyroid surgery, none of the patients had received any treatment. Input material: blood. The receptors shown here come from a male donor with papillary thyroid cancer or a benign thyroid nodule (not recorded which). Some clones in this sample may be carry-over from other donors' samples.

The chain joins TRBV15 to TRBJ2-5, with unresolved D. Germline CDR1 is LNHNV and CDR2 is YYDKDF (reference sequence). Trimming removed 4 bases from V and 5 bases from J, with 11 bases in between. The CDR3 runs 13 residues. The DNA of the CDR3 is TGTGCCACCAGCACCACTTACGAGGAGACCCAGTACTTC. This translates into CATSTTYEETQYF.

This clone is classed as medium-sized. V and J are TRBV2 and TRBJ1-1; TRBD1 matches at 8 bases. The CDR3 runs to 14 residues. Germline V gives CDR1 SNHLY, CDR2 FYNNEI. V was pared by 3 bases and J by 5 bases, with 5 bases of the junction left unmatched. DNA of the CDR3: TGTGCCAGCAGTGAGACAGGGGTGTATACTGAAGCTTTCTTT. Its translation: CASSETGVYTEAFF.

This chain connects TRBV28 to TRBJ2-7, with TRBD2 identical over 7 bases. The CDR3 has 18 residues. CDR1 is MDHEN and CDR2 is SYDVKM in the germline V gene. The V gene end was trimmed by 3 bases and the J gene end by 3 bases; junction bases not matched to a gene: 17. CDR3 DNA: TGTGCCAGCAGTTTCATTGAGTCAGCGGGACCCTACCTCTACGAGCAGTACTTC. It encodes CASSFIESAGPYLYEQYF.